A selection of T cell receptor beta chains follows, all from one sample in a study of shared clonotypes between healthy human individuals. This table comes from immunoSEQ multiplex PCR, and its TCRdb copy is limited to in-frame clones, with some not included. This sample has over 2 million clones, with just under 95% found just once. What was sequenced was naive CD4+ T cells from PBMCs. The source is a young man in good health. Some clones in this sample may be carry-over from other donors' samples. Both conserved end residues are part of each CDR3. Clone size is stated in some rows and not others, as once, few, many or a class when expanded.

abundance: once; v_gene: TRBV10-3; j_gene: TRBJ2-4; CDR3aa: CAISELPNLAKNIQYF
abundance: NA; v_gene: TRBV15; j_gene: TRBJ2-1; CDR3aa: CATSGRATSSYNEQFF
abundance: few; v_gene: TRBV6-5; j_gene: TRBJ1-2; CDR3aa: CASSPRIPYGYTF
abundance: NA; v_gene: TRBV9; j_gene: TRBJ2-1; CDR3aa: CASSPRDYYNEQFF
abundance: NA; v_gene: TRBV7-9; j_gene: TRBJ2-3; CDR3aa: CASSASGIDTQYF
abundance: NA; v_gene: TRBV7-2; j_gene: TRBJ2-1; CDR3aa: CASSFLAGVTTNEQFF
abundance: NA; v_gene: TRBV5-4; j_gene: TRBJ2-3; CDR3aa: CASSLANRGVVTDTQYF
abundance: NA; v_gene: TRBV7-7; j_gene: TRBJ1-5; CDR3aa: CASRNSGNKPQPQHF
abundance: NA; v_gene: TRBV9; j_gene: TRBJ1-1; CDR3aa: CASSKAGNTEAFF
abundance: NA; v_gene: TRBV6-5; j_gene: TRBJ2-1; CDR3aa: CASSPRGEQFF
abundance: NA; v_gene: TRBV7-9; j_gene: TRBJ1-4; CDR3aa: CASSGQGREKLFF
abundance: NA; v_gene: TRBV7-2; j_gene: TRBJ2-3; CDR3aa: CASSRRRSSGASTDTQYF
abundance: NA; v_gene: TRBV6-5; j_gene: TRBJ1-5; CDR3aa: CASSYSASGQPQHF
abundance: NA; v_gene: TRBV5-1; j_gene: TRBJ2-7; CDR3aa: CASSLGGQVVHEQYF
abundance: NA; v_gene: TRBV7-2; j_gene: TRBJ2-1; CDR3aa: CASSFGRREQFF
abundance: NA; v_gene: TRBV5-1; j_gene: TRBJ2-5; CDR3aa: CASSLPGEETQYF
abundance: NA; v_gene: TRBV7-8; j_gene: TRBJ1-5; CDR3aa: CASSPELMVQPQHF
abundance: NA; v_gene: TRBV18; j_gene: TRBJ2-1; CDR3aa: CASSPGVGRGANEQFF
abundance: once; v_gene: TRBV5-4; j_gene: TRBJ2-1; CDR3aa: CASSLGSGSRYNEQFF
abundance: NA; v_gene: TRBV19; j_gene: TRBJ2-3; CDR3aa: CASRSELAGDRDTQYF
abundance: NA; v_gene: TRBV7-2; j_gene: TRBJ2-1; CDR3aa: CASSLASGEQFF
abundance: NA; v_gene: TRBV28; j_gene: TRBJ1-2; CDR3aa: CASSLTGTAKNYGYTF